The clone carrying this T cell receptor beta chain showed up just once. Primers for the PCR totalled 60 Vbeta and 13 Jbeta. TCRdb keeps only in-frame clones here, not all; method: immunoSEQ multiplex PCR. The sample records some 100,000 clones, around 84% being singletons. The sample originates from a study of cytomegalovirus exposure and HLA in healthy donors. The wider study: There were a few hundred genotyped donors. Of these, roughly 80% fell in the genetic ancestry cluster associated with self-reported Caucasian donors.

Sequencing was performed on PBMCs. This receptor was taken from a woman between 18 and 30 years old in good health and CMV-seronegative.

Here the CDR3 DNA reads TGTGCCAGCAGTTTTAACGGACAGGCGAACACTGAAGCTTTCTTT. This gives the protein CASSFNGQANTEAFF. The chain uses TRBV27 and TRBJ1-1, with 7 bases matching TRBD1. CDR3 length equals 15 residues. Germline loops: CDR1 MNHEY, CDR2 SMNVEV (reference sequence). J was trimmed by 1 base and V by 3 bases; bases with no gene match: 5.